This passage covers 32 T cell receptor beta chains from one sample sequenced in a study of OX40 agonist ivuxolimab in advanced cancers. Here immunoSEQ multiplex PCR was the method, and the copy in TCRdb shows in-frame clones only, minus some. Among tens of thousands of clones listed, about 87% were seen once. Specimen: CD4+ or CD8+ T cells sorted from blood, collected in a trial of the OX40 agonist ivuxolimab. These receptors were taken from an adult with an advanced solid tumor such as melanoma, head and neck, liver or kidney cancer.

The chain combines TRBV10-1 with TRBJ2-7; 9 bases match TRBD1. Germline-derived CDR1 and CDR2 are WNHNN and SYGVQD (reference sequence). This CDR3 has 13 residues. Unmatched junction bases numbered 4, after V lost 2 bases and J lost 8 bases. In nucleotides, the CDR3 is TGCGCCAGCAGTGAGACAGGGGGCGGAAAGCAGTACTTC. It is translated as CASSETGGGKQYF.

This chain links TRBV30 with TRBJ2-5; TRBD1 matches 7 bases. The end of the DNA fits TRBJ2-7 better, so the J call may be wrong. Per the germline V gene, CDR1 is GTSNPN and CDR2 is SVGIG (reference sequence). The CDR3 runs to 13 residues. In nucleotides, the CDR3 is TGTGCCTGCTCACAGGGGAAGGTCTACGAGCAGTACTTC. It is translated as CACSQGKVYEQYF.

The chain joins TRBV27 to TRBJ1-1; D not certain. The CDR3 length is 12 residues. Germline assignment: CDR1 MNHEY and CDR2 SMNVEV (reference sequence). Deletions cut 6 bases from V and 6 bases from J, with 11 bases between. The CDR3 DNA sequence: TGTGCCAGCAGCGCTCCCCTCGCTGAAGCTTTCTTT. Its translation is CASSAPLAEAFF.

The CDR3 protein is CATSRDLYGRAQNIQYF. CDR3 DNA sequence: TGTGCCACCAGCAGAGATCTATACGGGAGGGCCCAAAACATTCAGTACTTC. The chain joins TRBV15 to TRBJ2-4; 8 positions agree with TRBD2. The CDR3 has 17 residues. After removal of 0 bases from V and 5 bases from J, the junction contained 9 bases not matched to a gene. Germline loops: CDR1 LNHNV, CDR2 YYDKDF (reference sequence).

The V and J genes are TRBV7-9 and TRBJ1-2, with TRBD1 identical over 7 bases. The J segment lost 11 bases and the V segment lost 4 bases, leaving 10 bases of the junction unmatched. The CDR3 is 13 amino acids. Germline V gene lookup returns CDR1 SEHNR and CDR2 FQNEAQ (reference sequence). The CDR3 coding sequence is TGTGCCAGCAGCTGGCGGCAGGGGGAAAGTTACACCTTC. It yields the protein CASSWRQGESYTF.

This chain links TRBV7-8 with TRBJ2-2, with D unresolved. Trimming removed 0 bases at V and 2 bases at J, with 7 bases between. This CDR3 is built from 15 residues. The germline gives CDR1 SGHVS, CDR2 FQNEAQ. The CDR3 here is CASSLAWPNTGELFF. Written as DNA, the CDR3 is TGTGCCAGCAGCTTAGCGTGGCCCAACACCGGGGAGCTGTTTTTT.

The rearrangement joins TRBV10-2 to TRBJ2-7; D may be TRBD1 or TRBD2 (5 bases each). Trimming stripped 2 bases from V and 3 bases from J, with 11 bases between. This CDR3 is built from 14 residues. Germline V gene sequence: CDR1 WSHSY, CDR2 SAAADI. CDR3 DNA: TGCGCCAGCAGTGAGGATTGGGACGTCTACGAGCAGTACTTC. Protein: CASSEDWDVYEQYF.

The chain has TRBV7-3 and TRBJ1-1, with D perhaps TRBD1 (5 bases). Trimming took off 5 bases at V and 1 base at J, with 8 bases between the two ends. This CDR3 is 13 amino acids long. CDR1 is SGHTA, CDR2 FQGTGA, per germline. The CDR3 here is CASSRQPNTEAFF. The CDR3 nucleotides are TGTGCCAGCAGCCGACAGCCGAACACTGAAGCTTTCTTT.

This chain joins TRBV4-1 and TRBJ2-5; TRBD2 matches 11 bases. Trimming took 0 bases from V and 5 from J; bases not matched to a gene: 5. The CDR3 consists of 16 residues. Germline-derived CDR1 and CDR2 are MGHRA and YSYEKL. This chain's CDR3 is CASSQDSGRASETQYF. The CDR3, as DNA: TGCGCCAGCAGCCAAGATAGCGGGAGGGCATCTGAGACCCAGTACTTC.

V usage is TRBV5-1 and J usage is TRBJ1-2; D remains unclear. The germline gives CDR1 SGHRS, CDR2 YFSETQ. The ends were cut back, 5 bases at V and 3 bases at J, with 14 bases in the middle. The CDR3 contains 14 residues. The CDR3 nucleotides are TGCGCCAGCAGGGAGCCGGGTCAAGACTATGGCTACACCTTC. It specifies CASREPGQDYGYTF.

The chain is built from TRBV5-6 and TRBJ2-1, with a possible D match to TRBD2 (5 bases). The V end was cut by 4 bases, the J end by 8 bases, with 22 bases between. Germline loops: CDR1 SGHDT, CDR2 YYEEEE. This CDR3 spans 16 amino acids. As DNA, the CDR3 is TGTGCCAGCAGCCCCGTAGAGGGCCTGCGTGGAGATGAGCAGTTCTTC. As protein: CASSPVEGLRGDEQFF.

The rearrangement links TRBV10-3 to TRBJ2-1, with D perhaps matching TRBD1 (6 bases). The ends were cut back, 9 bases at V and 6 bases at J, with 21 bases in the middle. Germline values: CDR1 ENHRY, CDR2 SYGVKD. The CDR3 is made up of 15 amino acids. CDR3 residues: CAIATPGQGANEQFF. The CDR3, as DNA: TGTGCCATAGCAACTCCGGGACAAGGTGCCAATGAGCAGTTCTTC.

The chain carries TRBV5-4 and TRBJ1-6; tentatively, D is TRBD1 (5 bases). Germline-derived CDR1 and CDR2 are SGHNT and YYREEE (reference sequence). The V end lost 3 bases, the J end lost 10 bases, and 8 bases lay between the germline ends. CDR3 length: 12 amino acids. The CDR3, as DNA: TGTGCCAGCAGCTGGGGGGGATCACCCCTCCACTTT. Its protein product is CASSWGGSPLHF.

The rearrangement links TRBV14 to TRBJ2-7; 10 nucleotides match TRBD1. CDR1 is SGHDN and CDR2 is FVKESK in the germline V gene. The junction had 8 bases not matched to a gene; V was cut back by 2 bases and J by 7 bases. The CDR3 contains 15 residues. In DNA, the CDR3 is TGTGCCAGCAGCCAACCGGGACAGGGGTCGTGGGAGCAGTACTTC. The encoded protein is CASSQPGQGSWEQYF.

This clone was observed once. The V gene is TRBV9, the J gene TRBJ2-7; D possibly corresponds to TRBD2 (5 bases). With 0 bases removed from V and 7 bases from J, the gap between germline ends came to 14 bases. The CDR3 has 14 residues. The V gene's germline CDR1 is SGDLS and CDR2 YYNGEE. The CDR3 sequence is CASSVADYLGEQYF. Written as DNA, the CDR3 is TGTGCCAGCAGCGTAGCCGACTACCTGGGGGAGCAGTACTTC.

This chain uses TRBV5-4 with TRBJ2-1; 12 nucleotides agree with TRBD2. The CDR3 contains 15 residues. Germline V gives CDR1 SGHNT, CDR2 YYREEE (reference sequence). V lost 4 bases and J lost 8; bases outside the gene matches: 7. The CDR3 loop is CASSPTSGSGDEQFF. In DNA form, the CDR3 reads TGTGCCAGCAGCCCGACTAGCGGGAGCGGCGATGAGCAGTTCTTC.

This sequence joins TRBV6-6 and TRBJ2-5; a weak D match, TRBD2 (6 bases). CDR3 length: 16 amino acids. V was clipped by 3 bases and J by 0 bases, with 14 bases between them. Germline loops: CDR1 MNHNY, CDR2 SVGAGI (reference sequence). CDR3 DNA sequence: TGTGCCAGCAGTTATTTGGGGAGGAAGTACCAAGAGACCCAGTACTTC. Translation gives CASSYLGRKYQETQYF.

This chain uses TRBV29-1 with TRBJ2-5; 8 positions agree with TRBD1. V shed 3 bases, J shed 1 base, and the junction held 10 bases outside the gene matches. This CDR3 contains 16 residues. Germline-derived CDR1 and CDR2 are SQVTM and ANQGSEA. The DNA of the CDR3 is TGCAGCGTTGAGGGCGGAGGACAGGGTAGCCAAGAGACCCAGTACTTC. This codes for CSVEGGGQGSQETQYF.

The V call is TRBV20-1, the J call TRBJ1-3; D call uncertain. CDR1 DFQATT and CDR2 SNEGSKA come from the germline V gene (reference sequence). The CDR3 runs 11 residues. Trimming left V 5 bases short and J 5 bases short, with 7 bases between. In DNA, the CDR3 is TGCAGTGCTTCCGTGAGAAACACCATATATTTT. It translates to CSASVRNTIYF.

This chain uses TRBV7-2 with TRBJ2-1; D may be TRBD2 (5 bases). V was clipped by 4 bases and J by 0 bases, with 13 bases between them. The V gene's germline CDR1 is SGHTA and CDR2 FQGNSA. This CDR3 is 16 amino acids long. The CDR3 spells CASSWTGSSSYNEQFF. CDR3 bases: TGTGCCAGCAGCTGGACGGGATCGAGCTCCTACAATGAGCAGTTCTTC. Supplemented by reference TRBV7-2 and TRBJ2-1, the full variable domain reads GAGVSQSPSNKVTEKGKDVELRCDPISGHTALYWYRQSLGQGLEFLIYFQGNSAPDKSGLPSDRFSAERTGGSVSTLTIQRTQQEDSAVYLCASSWTGSSSYNEQFFGPGTRLTVL.

The V call is TRBV27, the J call TRBJ2-1; TRBD2 aligns across 11 bases. This CDR3 contains 15 residues. With 6 bases clipped from V and 2 bases from J, the junction kept 3 bases outside the gene matches. CDR1 MNHEY and CDR2 SMNVEV come from the germline V gene (reference sequence). CDR3 sequence (DNA): TGTGCCAGCAGCGGACTAGCGGGCACCTACAATGAGCAGTTCTTC. Encoded protein: CASSGLAGTYNEQFF.

J is TRBJ2-1 and V is TRBV7-9, with D possibly called TRBD1 or TRBD2 (5 bases each). The CDR3 totals 14 residues. The germline CDR1 and CDR2 sequences are SEHNR and FQNEAQ (reference sequence). The V and J ends lost 1 base and 4 bases respectively, with 8 bases between them. The DNA for the CDR3 is TGTGCCAGCAGCTTAGAGGGACCATACAATGAGCAGTTCTTC. As protein: CASSLEGPYNEQFF.

The V gene is TRBV9, the J gene TRBJ1-2; possible D gene TRBD1, 5 bases. The CDR3 is made up of 14 amino acids. CDR1 is SGDLS and CDR2 is YYNGEE in the germline V gene. V lost 4 bases, J lost 2 bases, and 12 bases lay in between. The CDR3: CASSRTDSNYGYTF. In DNA, the CDR3 is TGTGCCAGCAGCCGGACTGACAGCAACTATGGCTACACCTTC. Complete variable domain (other parts from reference TRBV9 and TRBJ1-2): DSGVTQTPKHLITATGQRVTLRCSPRSGDLSVYWYQQSLDQGLQFLIQYYNGEERAKGNILERFSAQQFPDLHSELNLSSLELGDSALYFCASSRTDSNYGYTFGSGTRLTVV.

The chain is built from TRBV15 and TRBJ1-5; D not certain. CDR1 is LNHNV and CDR2 is YYDKDF in the germline V gene (reference sequence). The CDR3 contains 14 residues. Trimming removed 0 bases from V and 7 bases from J, with 10 bases in between. DNA for the CDR3: TGTGCCACCAGCAGAGATCACGAAGGACAGCCCCAGCATTTT. Its translation: CATSRDHEGQPQHF. The whole variable domain, remainder taken from reference TRBV15 and TRBJ1-5, is DAMVIQNPRYQVTQFGKPVTLSCSQTLNHNVMYWYQQKSSQAPKLLFHYYDKDFNNEADTPDNFQSRRPNTSFCFLDIRSPGLGDTAMYLCATSRDHEGQPQHFGDGTRLSIL.

This clone is medium-sized within its sample. The chain is built from TRBV4-2 and TRBJ2-7, with 8 bases identical to TRBD2. CDR3 size: 15 residues. Germline lookup yields CDR1 LGHNA and CDR2 YNFKEQ. Trimming at V came to 0 bases and at J to 0 bases, leaving 1 base not matched to a gene. CDR3 region: CASSQDLAGSYEQYF. Here the CDR3 DNA reads TGTGCCAGCAGCCAAGATCTAGCGGGCTCCTACGAGCAGTACTTC.

The V gene is TRBV11-2, the J gene TRBJ1-1; D not resolved. The ends were cut back, 4 bases at V and 6 bases at J, with 12 bases in the middle. The V gene's germline CDR1 is SGHAT and CDR2 FQNNGV. This CDR3 is built from 13 residues. For the CDR3, the DNA is TGTGCCAGCAGCTCCGCTCATTGGGCTGAAGCTTTCTTT. Amino acid sequence: CASSSAHWAEAFF.

The rearrangement joins TRBV9 to TRBJ2-4; TRBD1 might be the D (5 bases). The germline V gene has CDR1 SGDLS and CDR2 YYNGEE. Trimming pared 4 bases from V and 2 bases from J, leaving 13 bases between. This CDR3 is 15 amino acids long. The CDR3 DNA reads TGTGCCAGCAGCCCCAGGGTGAATCCCAAAAACATTCAGTACTTC. Its translation: CASSPRVNPKNIQYF.

The rearrangement links TRBV5-4 to TRBJ2-5; no definite D call. The V end lost 0 bases, the J end lost 3 bases, and 6 bases lay between the germline ends. Germline-derived CDR1 and CDR2 are SGHNT and YYREEE (reference sequence). This CDR3 spans 13 amino acids. CDR3 residues: CASSLAPKETQYF. The CDR3 DNA follows: TGTGCCAGCAGCTTGGCGCCTAAAGAGACCCAGTACTTC. The whole variable domain, filled in from reference TRBV5-4 and TRBJ2-5, reads ETGVTQSPTHLIKTRGQQVTLRCSSQSGHNTVSWYQQALGQGPQFIFQYYREEENGRGNFPPRFSGLQFPNYSSELNVNALELDDSALYLCASSLAPKETQYFGPGTRLLVL.

This rearrangement joins TRBV5-1 to TRBJ2-1; D is unclear. With 0 bases removed from V and 1 base from J, the gap between germline ends came to 5 bases. Germline V CDR1 and CDR2: SGHRS, YFSETQ. The CDR3 runs 14 residues. Here the CDR3 DNA reads TGCGCCAGCAGCTTGGGCAGTTCCTACAATGAGCAGTTCTTC. This sequence encodes CASSLGSSYNEQFF.

This clone was detected only once. The J gene is TRBJ2-1, the V gene TRBV28; 11 positions agree with TRBD2. The CDR3 extends over 16 amino acids. Germline-derived CDR1 and CDR2 are MDHEN and SYDVKM. V was clipped by 4 bases and J by 5 bases; unmatched bases: 7. The CDR3 region is CASSSPGTSGHNEQFF. CDR3 DNA sequence: TGTGCCAGCAGTTCGCCCGGGACTAGCGGTCACAATGAGCAGTTCTTC. Together with reference TRBV28 and TRBJ2-1, the CDR3 gives the full variable domain: DVKVTQSSRYLVKRTGEKVFLECVQDMDHENMFWYRQDPGLGLRLIYFSYDVKMKEKGDIPEGYSVSREKKERFSLILESASTNQTSMYLCASSSPGTSGHNEQFFGPGTRLTVL.

The chain joins TRBV7-8 to TRBJ2-7; D may be TRBD1 (5 bases). The CDR3 has 15 residues. Germline CDR1 SGHVS, CDR2 FQNEAQ. V shed 4 bases and J shed 1 base, with 14 bases lying between them. In DNA, the CDR3 is TGTGCCAGCAGCTCCCCCAGGGCCGGGTCCTACGAGCAGTACTTC. Residues: CASSSPRAGSYEQYF.

V gene TRBV28 combines with J gene TRBJ1-3; D is ambiguous. V shed 6 bases and J shed 6 bases, with 3 bases lying between them. Germline assignment: CDR1 MDHEN and CDR2 SYDVKM. The CDR3 covers 10 residues. Written as DNA, the CDR3 is TGTGCCAGCAGCTCAAACACCATATATTTT. This codes for CASSSNTIYF.